These 30 T cell receptor beta chains were sequenced from one sample in a study of CD8+ T cells in alopecia areata. In each case, RNA was isolated and then reverse transcribed into cDNA as the sequencing template. Clones were read by immunoSEQ multiplex PCR, and TCRdb kept only the in-frame ones, dropping some. Altogether about 97,000 clones are present, approximately 42% being singletons, with the ten largest covering roughly 1.3%. Input material: CD4+ T cells sorted from blood. These receptor sequences come from a human donor with alopecia areata.

The table lists this clone with a few counts. The chain has TRBV28 and TRBJ2-7; maybe TRBD2 (5 bases). V shed 3 bases and J shed 2 bases, with 11 bases lying between them. The length of the CDR3 is 14 residues. CDR1 is MDHEN, CDR2 SYDVKM, per germline. CDR3 loop: CASSFAGPTYEQYF. The CDR3 DNA reads TGTGCCAGCAGTTTCGCGGGTCCTACCTACGAGCAGTACTTC.

The chain has TRBV4-2 and TRBJ2-5; 11 positions agree with TRBD2. The CDR3 has 16 amino acids. Germline V gene sequence: CDR1 LGHNA, CDR2 YNFKEQ. V gave up 6 bases and J gave up 8 bases; unmatched junction bases: 14. The CDR3 DNA follows: TGTGCCAGCAGGAAAACTAGCGGGGGTGCTTCAGAAACCCAGTACTTC. Translated, it gives CASRKTSGGASETQYF.

The chain employs TRBV2 and TRBJ2-1, with 8 nucleotides matching TRBD2. The V gene end was trimmed by 5 bases and the J gene end by 11 bases; junction bases not matched to a gene: 5. Germline V gene lookup returns CDR1 SNHLY and CDR2 FYNNEI. The CDR3 runs to 12 residues. CDR3 sequence: CASSPLAGKQFF. The CDR3 coding sequence is TGTGCCAGCAGTCCGCTAGCGGGCAAGCAGTTCTTC.

The rearrangement links TRBV29-1 to TRBJ2-7; D is perhaps TRBD1 (6 bases). The ends were cut back, 5 bases at V and 6 bases at J, with 11 bases in the middle. Germline values: CDR1 SQVTM, CDR2 ANQGSEA. CDR3 size: 11 residues. The CDR3 sequence: CSVKKGGEQYF. CDR3 bases: TGCAGCGTTAAAAAAGGGGGCGAGCAGTACTTC.

CDR3 protein: CRGIGYTF. CDR3 bases: TGCAGAGGGATTGGCTACACCTTC. The chain is built from TRBV20-1 and TRBJ1-2; D gene ambiguous. The CDR3 runs 8 residues. Germline CDR1 is DFQATT and CDR2 is SNEGSKA (reference sequence).

The V call is TRBV23-1, the J call TRBJ2-1; perhaps TRBD2 as D (6 bases). TRBV23-1 is reported as an ORF; its role is uncertain. V lost 1 base and J 6 bases, leaving 22 bases between the germline ends. The length of the CDR3 is 18 residues. The CDR3 region has the DNA TGCGCCAGCAGTCAATGTAGTACCGCGGGACCCAGGGCCAATGAGCAGTTCTTC. It encodes CASSQCSTAGPRANEQFF.

The chain combines TRBV30 with TRBJ2-1, with TRBD2 matching 13 bases. Trimming cost V 3 bases and J 2 bases; bases outside gene matches: 4. This CDR3 comprises 16 residues. CDR1 is GTSNPN, CDR2 SVGIG, per germline (reference sequence). This CDR3 reads CAWSSGTSGTYNEQFF. CDR3 DNA: TGTGCCTGGAGCTCCGGGACTAGCGGGACCTACAATGAGCAGTTCTTC.

This clone was counted a few times. The V gene is TRBV30, the J gene TRBJ1-6; 7 bases map to TRBD1. Germline V gives CDR1 GTSNPN, CDR2 SVGIG (reference sequence). CDR3 length: 15 amino acids. Trimming at V came to 5 bases and at J to 0 bases, leaving 4 bases not matched to a gene. In DNA form, the CDR3 reads TGTGCCTGGGACAGGGATAACTCCTATAATTCACCCCTCCACTTT. Its protein product is CAWDRDNSYNSPLHF.

The rearrangement uses TRBV6-1 and TRBJ2-5, with a possible D match to TRBD2 (6 bases). The CDR3 covers 14 residues. The germline CDR1 and CDR2 sequences are MNHNS and SASEGT. V was shortened by 4 bases and J by 5 bases, with 14 bases between the two germline ends. The CDR3 DNA reads as TGTGCCAGCAGTGCTCGCCGGGAGTGGGAGACCCAGTACTTC. Protein product: CASSARREWETQYF.

The CDR3: CAWSAGSGQPQHF. The DNA of the CDR3 is TGTGCCTGGAGTGCGGGGTCGGGTCAGCCCCAGCATTTT. The rearrangement links TRBV30 to TRBJ1-5; D is undetermined. The CDR3 loop spans 13 amino acids. The V and J ends lost 1 base and 6 bases respectively, with 10 bases between them. Germline values: CDR1 GTSNPN, CDR2 SVGIG (reference sequence).

In its sample, this clone was seen once. The chain combines TRBV27 with TRBJ2-7; 15 nucleotides agree with TRBD2. This CDR3 has 17 residues. The V gene end was trimmed by 8 bases and the J gene end by 4 bases; junction bases not matched to a gene: 12. CDR1 is MNHEY and CDR2 is SMNVEV in the germline V gene (reference sequence). The CDR3 protein is CASVRTSGGAASYEQYF. The DNA of the CDR3 is TGTGCCAGCGTCAGGACTAGCGGGGGGGCCGCGTCGTACGAGCAGTACTTC.

This clone showed up just a few times. V and J are TRBV25-1 and TRBJ2-7; no definite D call. Germline V lookup: CDR1 MGHDK, CDR2 SYGVNS. The CDR3 has 10 residues. The germline V and J ends were trimmed by 5 bases and 10 bases, with 9 bases remaining between them. The CDR3 reads CASSIARQYF. DNA of the CDR3: TGTGCCAGCAGTATCGCCAGACAGTACTTC.

CDR3 residues: CASSLTLANNEQFF. CDR3 in DNA: TGCGCCAGCAGCTTGACACTAGCAAACAATGAGCAGTTCTTC. This sequence joins TRBV5-1 and TRBJ2-1; tentative D call: TRBD2 (6 bases). This CDR3 spans 14 amino acids. Trimming removed 1 base from V and 5 bases from J, with 10 bases in between. Germline lookup yields CDR1 SGHRS and CDR2 YFSETQ.

The V gene is TRBV30, the J gene TRBJ2-6; D is ambiguous. V lost 0 bases and J lost 4, with 10 bases in between. The CDR3 length is 15 residues. Germline lookup yields CDR1 GTSNPN and CDR2 SVGIG (reference sequence). The CDR3: CAWSVLALGANVLTF. CDR3 nucleotide sequence: TGTGCCTGGAGTGTACTGGCTCTCGGGGCCAACGTCCTGACTTTC. The whole variable domain, remainder taken from reference TRBV30 and TRBJ2-6, is SQTIHQWPATLVQPVGSPLSLECTVEGTSNPNLYWYRQAAGRGLQLLFYSVGIGQISSEVPQNLSASRPQDRQFILSSKKLLLSDSGFYLCAWSVLALGANVLTFGAGSRLTVL.

CDR3 nucleotide sequence: TGTGCCAGCTCCCGGGACAGGAGCACAGATACGCAGTATTTT. Residues: CASSRDRSTDTQYF. The chain joins TRBV6-5 to TRBJ2-3; 8 bases are shared with TRBD1. CDR1 and CDR2 from the germline V gene are MNHEY and SVGAGI. The ends lost 8 bases at V and 0 bases at J; junction bases unmatched: 4. The CDR3 sequence is 14 residues long.

V gene TRBV4-2 combines with J gene TRBJ1-2, with 8 positions matching TRBD1. Germline CDR1 reads LGHNA; CDR2 reads YNFKEQ. The CDR3 totals 13 residues. V dropped 3 bases and J dropped 10; count of bases not matched to a gene: 7. Here the CDR3 DNA reads TGTGCCAGCAGCCACCCGGGACAGGAAGACTACACCTTC. This translates into CASSHPGQEDYTF.

The chain links TRBV28 to TRBJ2-1; unclear D gene. CDR1 is MDHEN and CDR2 is SYDVKM in the germline V gene. The V end was cut by 3 bases, the J end by 6 bases, with 6 bases between. This CDR3 has 12 residues. The CDR3 spells CASSFLPNEQFF. The CDR3 coding sequence is TGTGCCAGCAGTTTCTTGCCCAATGAGCAGTTCTTC.

The CDR3 region has the DNA TGTGCCAGCAGCTTAGACGGATACTACAATGAGCAGTTCTTC. The encoded protein is CASSLDGYYNEQFF. J is TRBJ2-1 and V is TRBV7-2; D uncertain. Germline CDR1 reads SGHTA; CDR2 reads FQGNSA. V dropped 1 base and J dropped 3 bases, with 7 bases sitting between them. The CDR3 is 14 residues long.

This chain joins TRBV30 and TRBJ2-4; D is possibly TRBD2 (6 bases). Germline CDR1 reads GTSNPN; CDR2 reads SVGIG (reference sequence). CDR3 length equals 16 residues. V was clipped by 2 bases and J by 1 base, with 15 bases between them. This chain's CDR3 is CAWSIGTLIAKNIQYF. The CDR3 nucleotides read TGTGCCTGGAGTATCGGGACTTTGATTGCCAAAAACATTCAGTACTTC.

CDR3 in amino acids: CASSVAVLNPTDTQYF. The DNA of the CDR3 is TGTGCCAGCAGCGTAGCTGTACTAAACCCCACAGATACGCAGTATTTT. V and J are TRBV9 and TRBJ2-3, with D hard to call. Between the trimmed V and J ends, which lost 0 bases and 2 bases, there was a span of 13 bases. Germline V CDR1 and CDR2: SGDLS, YYNGEE. The length of the CDR3 is 16 residues. The full variable domain, rest sourced from reference TRBV9 and TRBJ2-3, is DSGVTQTPKHLITATGQRVTLRCSPRSGDLSVYWYQQSLDQGLQFLIQYYNGEERAKGNILERFSAQQFPDLHSELNLSSLELGDSALYFCASSVAVLNPTDTQYFGPGTRLTVL.

This rearrangement joins TRBV6-5 to TRBJ2-1; D gene ambiguous. Germline lookup yields CDR1 MNHEY and CDR2 SVGAGI. V was shortened by 0 bases and J by 10 bases, with 19 bases between the two germline ends. The CDR3 consists of 16 residues. CDR3 protein: CASSYSRLKSTVEQFF. CDR3 coding DNA: TGTGCCAGCAGTTACTCTCGTTTGAAAAGCACAGTGGAGCAGTTCTTC.

This clone turned up a few times. The chain has TRBV7-3 and TRBJ2-5; D might be TRBD2 (5 bases). The V end lost 5 bases, the J end lost 4 bases, and 11 bases lay between the germline ends. The CDR3 length is 13 residues. The V gene's germline CDR1 is SGHTA and CDR2 FQGTGA. The CDR3 coding sequence is TGTGCCAGCAGCGTGACCCGGGGAGAGACCCAGTACTTC. Translated: CASSVTRGETQYF.

This clone was observed a handful of times. The rearrangement links TRBV6-5 to TRBJ2-1, with D perhaps matching TRBD1 (6 bases). CDR3 size: 14 residues. The V gene lost 2 bases and the J gene lost 9 bases, with 14 bases spanning the gap. Germline V lookup: CDR1 MNHEY, CDR2 SVGAGI. The CDR3 DNA reads TGTGCCAGCAGTTACAACAGGGCGGCGGGTGAGCAGTTCTTC. The encoded protein is CASSYNRAAGEQFF.

This clone has a handful of counts. The chain is built from TRBV5-1 and TRBJ2-1, with 8 positions matching TRBD2. J lost 5 bases, V lost 4 bases, and 11 bases had no gene match. This CDR3 has 16 residues. The germline CDR1 and CDR2 sequences are SGHRS and YFSETQ. CDR3 in DNA: TGCGCCAGCAGCCCAGCGATGTGGCGGGGGGACAATGAGCAGTTCTTC. It codes for CASSPAMWRGDNEQFF.

The chain carries TRBV30 and TRBJ2-3; tentatively, D is TRBD1 (5 bases). The CDR3 loop spans 17 amino acids. Looked up from germline, CDR1 is GTSNPN and CDR2 is SVGIG (reference sequence). The germline V and J ends were trimmed by 4 bases and 4 bases, with 24 bases remaining between them. For the CDR3, the DNA is TGTGCCTGGAACCATCCCCGCACGTTGGGGCACGCAGATACGCAGTATTTT. Protein: CAWNHPRTLGHADTQYF. The complete variable domain, with remaining parts taken from reference TRBV30 and TRBJ2-3, reads SQTIHQWPATLVQPVGSPLSLECTVEGTSNPNLYWYRQAAGRGLQLLFYSVGIGQISSEVPQNLSASRPQDRQFILSSKKLLLSDSGFYLCAWNHPRTLGHADTQYFGPGTRLTVL.

The V gene is TRBV5-1, the J gene TRBJ2-5; possibly TRBD1 for D (5 bases). V was pared by 0 bases and J by 2 bases, with 8 bases between. Germline lookup yields CDR1 SGHRS and CDR2 YFSETQ. This CDR3 is built from 14 residues. This CDR3 reads CASSLATGQETQYF. DNA for the CDR3: TGCGCCAGCAGCTTGGCCACAGGACAAGAGACCCAGTACTTC.

The chain joins TRBV7-8 to TRBJ2-5; weak D call: TRBD1 (7 bases). Deletions cut 5 bases from V and 6 bases from J, with 19 bases between. This CDR3 is built from 15 residues. Germline V lookup: CDR1 SGHVS, CDR2 FQNEAQ. The CDR3 nucleotides read TGTGCCAGCAGCACCAATGGAGGGGGCAGGAAGACCCAGTACTTC. The encoded protein is CASSTNGGGRKTQYF.

J is TRBJ1-2 and V is TRBV30; TRBD1 is a possible D gene (6 bases). The germline V gene encodes CDR1 GTSNPN and CDR2 SVGIG (reference sequence). The V gene lost 3 bases and the J gene lost 7 bases, with 12 bases spanning the gap. The CDR3 contains 12 residues. The CDR3 DNA reads as TGTGCCTGGAGCCCCTACAGGGTTGGCTACACCTTC. It encodes CAWSPYRVGYTF.

The rearrangement uses TRBV9 and TRBJ2-5, with D tentatively TRBD1 (6 bases). V shed 3 bases and J shed 4 bases, with 19 bases lying between them. The CDR3 length is 16 residues. Germline V gives CDR1 SGDLS, CDR2 YYNGEE. The CDR3 here is CASSGPTTGFGETQYF. CDR3 bases: TGTGCCAGCAGCGGTCCGACTACAGGGTTTGGAGAGACCCAGTACTTC.

V gene TRBV5-1 combines with J gene TRBJ2-3, with D unresolved. The V end lost 0 bases, the J end lost 2 bases, and 10 bases lay between the germline ends. Germline values: CDR1 SGHRS, CDR2 YFSETQ. The CDR3 has 15 residues. The chain's CDR3 is CASSLEGRLTDTQYF. In DNA form, the CDR3 reads TGCGCCAGCAGCTTGGAGGGCAGACTCACAGATACGCAGTATTTT.